Shown below are 13 T cell receptor beta chains from a single sample sequenced in a study of CD8+CD57+ T cells in acquired aplastic anemia. Genomic DNA was employed as the template in profiling TCR beta VDJ and CDR3. Each CDR3 protein gets one entry after TCRdb re-called the reads with MiXCR. The repertoire has some 290,000 distinct CDR3 sequences, roughly three fifths of them found once; the top ten carry less than 10%. The sample consisted of sorted CD4+, CD8+, or CD8+CD57+ T cells (not recorded which) from PBMCs. The receptors were sampled from a human donor with severe aplastic anemia or a healthy control (not recorded which).

Worth noting for this clonotype: Given a much more abundant clone one base away, this may be a read error. The gene calls are TRBV2 and TRBJ2-3, with D maybe TRBD2 (5 bases). Germline CDR1 SNHLY, CDR2 FYNNEI. The CDR3 sequence is 12 residues long. The CDR3 coding sequence is TGTGCCAGCATTCGGAGTGGGAGCCTCCCACCTTTT. Translating gives CASIRSGSLPPF.

Points on this clonotype: One end of the junction does not line up with germline, which may come from a read error. V and J are TRBV7-2 and TRBJ2-3, with 8 bases lining up with TRBD1. Germline V gene data show CDR1 as SGHTA and CDR2 as FQGNSA. The CDR3 consists of 15 residues. The CDR3 DNA reads as TGCGCCAGCAGCATCCGGGACAGGAGCACAGATACGCAGTATTTT. This sequence encodes CASSIRDRSTDTQYF.

A remark on this clonotype: Sequence at one end of the junction differs from germline and may be a read error. V usage is TRBV20-1 and J usage is TRBJ2-7; 14 positions agree with TRBD2. CDR3 length equals 12 residues. Germline loops: CDR1 DFQATT, CDR2 SNEGSKA (reference sequence). The CDR3: CSAAGLAGASNF. The CDR3 DNA follows: TGCAGTGCTGCGGGACTAGCGGGGGCCTCCAACTTC.

The rearrangement uses TRBV5-1 and TRBJ2-1; maybe TRBD1 (5 bases). The CDR3 is 14 residues long. Germline assignment: CDR1 SGHRS and CDR2 YFSETQ. V lost 2 bases to trimming and J lost 4 bases, with 10 bases between them. This chain's CDR3 is CASSFDGAYNEQFF. CDR3 DNA sequence: TGCGCCAGCAGCTTCGATGGGGCATACAATGAGCAGTTCTTC. The full variable domain, its missing parts supplied by reference TRBV5-1 and TRBJ2-1, is KAGVTQTPRYLIKTRGQQVTLSCSPISGHRSVSWYQQTPGQGLQFLFEYFSETQRNKGNFPGRFSGRQFSNSRSEMNVSTLELGDSALYLCASSFDGAYNEQFFGPGTRLTVL.

This clonotype was seen ten or more times. The CDR3 loop is CASSPLRLESTDTQYF. The DNA of the CDR3 is TGTGCCAGCAGCCCCCTAAGGCTAGAGAGCACAGATACGCAGTATTTT. The chain is built from TRBV7-2 and TRBJ2-3; no definite D call. The CDR3 is 16 residues long. Trimming left V 5 bases short and J 0 bases short, with 15 bases between. In germline, CDR1 is SGHTA, CDR2 FQGNSA.

As to this clonotype: A much bigger clone sits one base away, suggesting this may be a read error. V usage is TRBV7-8 and J usage is TRBJ1-1, with D possibly being TRBD1 (5 bases). Germline values: CDR1 SGHVS, CDR2 FQNEAQ. The V gene lost 5 bases and the J gene lost 1 base, with 8 bases spanning the gap. CDR3 length: 13 amino acids. CDR3 loop: CASSAGQNTEAFF. The CDR3 nucleotides read TGTGCCAGCAGCGCCGGACAGAACACTGAAGCTTTCTTT.

A note on this clonotype: It is unclear where the CDR3 begins or ends on the DNA, so no DNA is shown, and the CDR3 is as TCRdb lists it. This rearrangement joins TRBV6-4 to TRBJ2-6; TRBD2, as called in the table, went unchecked against the DNA. The CDR3 spans 21 amino acids, including both terminal residues. Germline CDR1 is MRHNA and CDR2 is SNTAGT. The CDR3 protein is CASSEGGRDTQYFGPGTRLTF.

The chain is built from TRBV5-1 and TRBJ2-1; 9 bases agree with TRBD2. CDR3 length equals 16 residues. With V trimmed by 5 bases and J by 6 bases, 12 bases remained unmatched. Germline CDR1 reads SGHRS; CDR2 reads YFSETQ. The CDR3 region has the DNA TGCGCCAGCAGTTCGACTAGCGGCCGCCCCCGCAATGAGCAGTTCTTC. It encodes CASSSTSGRPRNEQFF.

This clonotype has more than one count but fewer than ten. The V and J genes are TRBV25-1 and TRBJ1-1; D might be TRBD1 (5 bases). This CDR3 is 14 amino acids long. Germline V gene sequence: CDR1 MGHDK, CDR2 SYGVNS. V dropped 1 base and J dropped 7 bases, with 13 bases sitting between them. The CDR3 region has the DNA TGTGCCAGCAGTGAATTTCGGGCAGGGAGTGAAGCTTTCTTT. This encodes CASSEFRAGSEAFF.

The chain is built from TRBV12-3 or TRBV12-4 and TRBJ2-7, with 8 bases matching TRBD2. The CDR3 covers 15 residues. Losses at the gene ends were 6 bases for V and 5 bases for J; bases not matched to a gene: 12. The CDR3 coding sequence is TGTGCCAGCAGCCGCAGAGTGACTAGCGCCGACGAGCAGTACTTC. Amino acid sequence: CASSRRVTSADEQYF.

The chain combines TRBV20-1 with TRBJ2-3; possibly TRBD1 for D (5 bases). The germline CDR1 and CDR2 sequences are DFQATT and SNEGSKA (reference sequence). V was clipped by 4 bases and J by 3 bases, with 17 bases between them. The CDR3 is 15 amino acids. The CDR3 coding sequence is TGCAGTGCTAAAACCTCAGGGTCCAGGACAGATACGCAGTATTTT. This translates into CSAKTSGSRTDTQYF.

V is TRBV20-1 and J is TRBJ2-7; D is ambiguous. Germline-derived CDR1 and CDR2 are DFQATT and SNEGSKA (reference sequence). The CDR3 has 12 residues. Trimming cost V 3 bases and J 5 bases, with 11 bases left between them. The CDR3 spells CSARVTTNEQYF. The CDR3 DNA reads TGCAGTGCTAGGGTGACAACCAACGAGCAGTACTTC.

This clonotype occurred many times. The chain combines TRBV5-1 with TRBJ1-1; TRBD1 matches 10 bases. CDR3 length equals 14 residues. The germline gives CDR1 SGHRS, CDR2 YFSETQ. V lost 4 bases and J lost 7; bases outside the gene matches: 7. In DNA form, the CDR3 reads TGCGCCAGCAGCCGGGACAGGGGCGGGTTTGAAGCTTTCTTT. This sequence encodes CASSRDRGGFEAFF.